This TCR beta chain was captured by sequencing in a study of T-cell reconstitution after alpha-beta-depleted transplantation in children. Preparing the TCRbeta library involved the use of unique molecular identifiers. Each CDR3 protein gets one entry after TCRdb re-called the PCR reads with MiXCR. The sample carries hundreds of thousands of distinct CDR3 sequences, about 12% recorded once. This clonotype has a count of ten or more. This receptor was obtained from a human donor who donated a stem cell graft to a child with acute lymphoblastic leukemia. Sequenced here: PBMCs from the stem cell graft donor, sampled from the stem cell graft.

CDR3 region: CASSPLGNEQFF. CDR3 DNA sequence: TGTGCCAGCAGCCCTCTAGGCAATGAGCAGTTCTTC. The chain uses TRBV7-6 and TRBJ2-1, with D unresolved. V lost 5 bases and J lost 6, with 8 bases in between. In germline, CDR1 is SGHVS, CDR2 FNYEAQ. This CDR3 is 12 amino acids long.